These T cell receptor beta chains were read from a single sample in a study of blood T cell repertoires in COVID-19. Assay used: immunoSEQ multiplex PCR; TCRdb lists only in-frame clones, some missing. Altogether about 66,000 clones are present, about four fifths being singletons, with the ten largest covering around 9.7%. Source material: peripheral blood. These TCRs come from a human donor in a cohort sampled during active COVID-19. The CDR3 runs from the conserved cysteine through the conserved F or W. The D gene is left open where the match is weak. Clone size, where shown, is once, few, many, or a class for clones that have expanded.

clone size,J gene,D gene,V gene,CDR3 DNA,CDR3 protein
NA,TRBJ2-7,NA,TRBV10-3,TGTGCCATCAGCGGGGACATCGACTACGAGCAGTACTTC,CAISGDIDYEQYF
NA,TRBJ2-3,NA,TRBV5-1,TGCGCCAGCAGCTTGGATACCGGGATAAACACAGATACGCAGTATTTT,CASSLDTGINTDTQYF
NA,TRBJ1-2,TRBD1,TRBV5-4,TGTGCCAGCAGCGCGACAGGGGATGGCTACACCTTC,CASSATGDGYTF
NA,TRBJ2-7,NA,TRBV7-9,TGTGCCAGCAGCTTAGCCGTACGGGGCGAGCAGTACTTC,CASSLAVRGEQYF
NA,TRBJ2-7,NA,TRBV6-5,TGTGCCAGCAGATTTGCGGACTCCTACGAGCAGTACTTC,CASRFADSYEQYF
NA,TRBJ2-1,TRBD2,TRBV7-9,TGTGCCAGCAGCTTAATCCTAGCGGGAAAAGAGAATGAGCAGTTCTTC,CASSLILAGKENEQFF
few,TRBJ2-7,TRBD2,TRBV5-1,TGCGCCAGCAGCTTGGGGACTAGCGGGACCTCCTACGAGCAGTACTTC,CASSLGTSGTSYEQYF
medium-sized,TRBJ2-7,NA,TRBV6-5,TGTGCCAGCAGTTACCTAGGAGGGACGCTGGAGCAGTACTTC,CASSYLGGTLEQYF
NA,TRBJ2-7,TRBD2,TRBV4-3,TGCGCCAGCAGCCAAGCCAGTGGAGTAACTAGCGCGAGCTCCTACGAGCAGTACTTC,CASSQASGVTSASSYEQYF
NA,TRBJ1-2,NA,TRBV18,TGTGCCAGCTCACCACCGAAGGGGCCTGGCTACACCTTC,CASSPPKGPGYTF
NA,TRBJ2-7,NA,TRBV7-9,TGTGCCAGCAGCTTAGACGACAGCTCCTACGAGCAGTACTTC,CASSLDDSSYEQYF
NA,TRBJ1-1,NA,TRBV4-3,TGCGCCAGCAGCCAAGATCCAGCGGGCCCCACTGAAGCTTTCTTT,CASSQDPAGPTEAFF
NA,TRBJ2-7,TRBD2,TRBV2,TGTGCCAGCCAGCCACTAGCGGGAGAATACGAGCAGTACTTC,CASQPLAGEYEQYF
NA,TRBJ2-2,NA,TRBV19,TGTGCCAGTATTTCCGGGACACACACCGGGGAGCTGTTTTTT,CASISGTHTGELFF
NA,TRBJ2-4,NA,TRBV30,TGTGCCTGGAGGGGGGCAGCAAACATTCAGTACTTC,CAWRGAANIQYF
NA,TRBJ2-7,TRBD2,TRBV2,TGTGCCAGCAGGGGCCGGGCTAGCGGGAGGGCCTCCGACGAGCAGTACTTC,CASRGRASGRASDEQYF
NA,TRBJ2-7,TRBD2,TRBV27,TGTGCCAGCAGTCCCCGCCCCGGGGGGTGGTACGAGCAGTACTTC,CASSPRPGGWYEQYF
NA,TRBJ1-2,TRBD1,TRBV11-2,TGTGCCAGCAGCCCGGGACAGGGGGCACGGGGCTACACCTTC,CASSPGQGARGYTF
NA,TRBJ1-3,TRBD1,TRBV7-9,TGTGCCAGCAGCTCCAGGGGGAGAAACACCATATATTTT,CASSSRGRNTIYF
few,TRBJ1-1,NA,TRBV30,TGTGCCTGGACGAGGCCGGGGGGCACTGAAGCTTTCTTT,CAWTRPGGTEAFF
NA,TRBJ2-3,TRBD2,TRBV5-1,TGCGCCAGCAGCTTGGGCCTTCTGGCGGGAGGGCCCACAGATACGCAGTATTTT,CASSLGLLAGGPTDTQYF
NA,TRBJ2-4,NA,TRBV28,TGTGCCAGCAGTTTTCGGTCTTTAGCCAAAAACATTCAGTACTTC,CASSFRSLAKNIQYF
NA,TRBJ1-2,NA,TRBV2,TGTGCCAGCAGACCCGGGGGGGGTAGAGGTACCTATGGCTACACCTTC,CASRPGGGRGTYGYTF
NA,TRBJ2-7,TRBD1,TRBV5-4,TGTGCCAGCAGCCGGGACAGGGTTGGGGAGCAGTACTTC,CASSRDRVGEQYF
NA,TRBJ1-2,NA,TRBV6-5,TGTGCCAGCAGTTACTCGGAGGGACCAAACTATGGCTACACCTTC,CASSYSEGPNYGYTF
NA,TRBJ2-1,NA,TRBV5-1,TGCGCCAGCAGCTTACCCCAGGGTTCTGAGCAGTTCTTC,CASSLPQGSEQFF
NA,TRBJ1-1,TRBD1,TRBV6-6,TGTGCCAGCCTCGGGACAGGGGAGGGGAACACTGAAGCTTTCTTT,CASLGTGEGNTEAFF